A selection of T cell receptor beta chains follows, all from one sample in a study of metastatic and nonmetastatic thyroid tumors. TCRdb reprocessed the PCR reads via MiXCR. The data show 30,000 to 40,000 clones, about 33% seen once. The source material was tumor tissue. The receptor source for this set is a female donor with papillary thyroid cancer or a benign thyroid nodule (not recorded which). Some clones in this sample may be carry-over from other donors' samples. The CDR3 runs from the conserved cysteine through the conserved F or W.

v_call,j_call,cdr3_aa
TRBV10-2,TRBJ2-5,CASTIEGVETQYF
TRBV19,TRBJ1-5,CASSILGDPSNQPQHF
TRBV12-3/TRBV12-4,TRBJ1-5,CASSLSLAGAQHF
TRBV6-1,TRBJ2-2,CASSKGLAGNTGELFF
TRBV12-3/TRBV12-4,TRBJ1-2,CASSLNEAGQGEGGYTF
TRBV12-3/TRBV12-4,TRBJ2-2,CASSRGAGELFF
TRBV5-1,TRBJ2-7,CASSLGDEQYF
TRBV20-1,TRBJ2-5,CSARTSSGGDQETQYF
TRBV2,TRBJ2-7,CASRRDRAESYEQYF
TRBV11-3,TRBJ2-2,CASSLGIGRTALFTGELFF
TRBV2,TRBJ2-5,CASSEVGLEGETQYF
TRBV7-8,TRBJ2-7,CASSLDGRGAYEQYF
TRBV28,TRBJ1-3,CASTPVGSGNTIYF
TRBV4-3,TRBJ1-5,CASSQEWGAAYQPRHF
TRBV9,TRBJ2-7,CASQRAYEQYF
TRBV6-2/TRBV6-3,TRBJ2-5,CASSLGTSGMGETQYF
TRBV10-1,TRBJ2-5,CASSARLQETQYF
TRBV6-5,TRBJ1-6,CASSYSSGTANSPLHF
TRBV6-2/TRBV6-3,TRBJ2-5,CASSYSAQETQYF
TRBV6-6,TRBJ2-7,CASSYGTSGRVSEQYF
TRBV5-1,TRBJ2-5,CASLSGLQETQYF
TRBV24-1,TRBJ1-6,CATSDGTGFNSPLHF
TRBV20-1,TRBJ1-5,CSARDGAGYSQPQHF
TRBV15,TRBJ2-7,CATRTRDNEQYF
TRBV28,TRBJ2-1,CASSLGTSGYNEQFF
TRBV28,TRBJ2-1,CASSRDRRRYEQFF
TRBV6-1,TRBJ2-7,CASTRDRSGSYEQYF
TRBV20-1,TRBJ1-2,CSAREAGIGYTF
TRBV6-1,TRBJ1-3,CASTKTGQSGNTIYF
TRBV18,TRBJ1-6,CASSPRGMGQGNSPLHF
TRBV6-1,TRBJ1-2,CASRDTYYNYGYTF
TRBV19,TRBJ2-7,CASARSWGSSYEQYF
TRBV11-3,TRBJ1-1,CASSLVSDTEAFF
TRBV6-1,TRBJ2-3,CATSDRVGTDTQYF
TRBV28,TRBJ2-7,CASSTPRWVRAYEQYF
TRBV28,TRBJ2-7,CASIGTGEVEQYF
TRBV20-1,TRBJ1-2,CSATGLAGYGYTF
TRBV11-3,TRBJ2-5,CASSLVWEKGGTQYF
TRBV2,TRBJ2-7,CASRTGTSDHEQYF
TRBV9,TRBJ2-2,CASSVGQNPSGELFF